These 17 T cell receptor beta chains were sequenced from one sample in a study of human T cells and chemical hapten exposure (TCRdb year 2021). The time point label, read with the paper, signifies: patch test 3, about 24 weeks after DPC sensitization. The treatment or condition label for this specimen denotes: therapeutic diphenylcyclopropenone sensitization with weekly scalp DPC. The library was generated by RACE. The data were produced on a NextSeq 500. TCRdb redid the processing of the public reads, applying fastp at Q25 and MiXCR, and retained in-frame beta chains. Rows with one shared CDR3 protein collapse into an entry with the most common genes and DNA. The table for this sample lists about 97,000 distinct CDR3 sequences; 25% to 30% of them were counted only once. Approximately 10% of the sample is taken by the ten largest. This material consisted of whole blood, taken in connection with sensitization to the hapten diphenylcyclopropenone (DPC). The receptors originated from a man between 35 and 55 years old with alopecia areata. Some clones in this sample may be carry-over from other donors' samples.

This clonotype was recorded a few times. The genes are TRBV6-5 and TRBJ2-3; maybe TRBD2 (7 bases). The V end lost 6 bases, the J end lost 8 bases, and 24 bases lay between the germline ends. CDR3 length equals 16 residues. The germline V gene has CDR1 MNHEY and CDR2 SVGAGI. CDR3 nucleotide sequence: TGTGCCAGCAGGACAGGAGGGGAGGGCCCGGGGGTTACGCAGTATTTT. Its protein product is CASRTGGEGPGVTQYF.

CDR3 sequence (DNA): TGTGCCAGCAGTTTAGCACCGGGACAGGGGGCCTACGAGCAGTACTTC. Protein: CASSLAPGQGAYEQYF. The rearrangement joins TRBV27 to TRBJ2-7, with 11 bases matching TRBD1. The CDR3 loop spans 16 amino acids. V was pared by 2 bases and J by 2 bases, with 5 bases of the junction left unmatched. CDR1 and CDR2 (germline): MNHEY, SMNVEV (reference sequence).

This clonotype turned up a few times. The V call is TRBV6-5, the J call TRBJ2-5, with D perhaps matching TRBD1 (6 bases). Looked up from germline, CDR1 is MNHEY and CDR2 is SVGAGI. This CDR3 is 15 amino acids long. V was pared by 6 bases and J by 5 bases, with 19 bases between. The CDR3 sequence is CASRAGTTGGETQYF. The CDR3, as DNA: TGTGCCAGCAGGGCCGGGACAACAGGTGGGGAGACCCAGTACTTC.

In DNA form, the CDR3 reads TGTGCCAGCAGCCAAGATAACGGTCGGCAGTATTTT. Protein product: CASSQDNGRQYF. The chain carries TRBV3-1 and TRBJ2-3; D not resolved. Trimming cost V 0 bases and J 11 bases, with 9 bases left between them. From germline, CDR1 is LGHDT and CDR2 YNNKEL (reference sequence). The CDR3 is made up of 12 amino acids.

The rearrangement links TRBV5-4 to TRBJ2-3, with D uncertain. The CDR3 is 14 amino acids. The V end was cut by 2 bases, the J end by 2 bases, with 9 bases between. Looked up from germline, CDR1 is SGHNT and CDR2 is YYREEE (reference sequence). As DNA, the CDR3 is TGTGCCAGCAGCTTTTCGCGATCCACAGATACGCAGTATTTT. Translated: CASSFSRSTDTQYF.

This clonotype was found a few times. This chain connects TRBV7-6 to TRBJ2-7; TRBD1 is a possible D gene (5 bases). Trimming took 5 bases from V and 1 from J, leaving 12 bases between them. Per germline, CDR1 SGHVS and CDR2 FNYEAQ. The CDR3 is 14 amino acids. Here the CDR3 DNA reads TGTGCCAGCAGCCTCGACAGTTTGTCCTACGAGCAGTACTTC. Translated: CASSLDSLSYEQYF.

This clonotype was counted a few times. This rearrangement joins TRBV12-3 or TRBV12-4 to TRBJ2-3; D is possibly TRBD1 (6 bases). The CDR3 contains 12 residues. With 3 bases removed from V and 7 bases from J, the gap between germline ends came to 8 bases. Written as DNA, the CDR3 is TGTGCCAGCAGTTTGGGGACATATACGCAGTATTTT. It translates to CASSLGTYTQYF.

Concerning this clonotype: Mismatch with germline at one junction end may stem from a read error. The chain carries TRBV6-2 or TRBV6-3 and TRBJ2-7; 12 nucleotides line up with TRBD2. CDR3 size: 14 residues. From germline, CDR1 is MNHEY and CDR2 SVGEGT. The CDR3 DNA reads TGTGCCAGCACTTTACTAGCGGGAGGTGGTGAGCGGTACTTC. This encodes CASTLLAGGGERYF.

The chain links TRBV7-9 to TRBJ2-1; tentatively, D is TRBD2 (6 bases). Germline CDR1 reads SEHNR; CDR2 reads FQNEAQ (reference sequence). There are 12 residues in the CDR3. V lost 4 bases to trimming and J lost 12 bases, with 13 bases between them. DNA for the CDR3: TGTGCCAGCAGCTACTCCGGGACTTCGCAGTTCTTC. Its protein product is CASSYSGTSQFF.

This clonotype came up many times. The V and J genes are TRBV12-3 or TRBV12-4 and TRBJ2-3, with 8 bases fitting TRBD2. Unmatched junction bases numbered 7, after V lost 2 bases and J lost 6 bases. This CDR3 is built from 15 residues. As DNA, the CDR3 is TGTGCCAGCAGTTTATCAGCGGGAGTTTCGGATACGCAGTATTTT. It codes for CASSLSAGVSDTQYF.

This chain connects TRBV5-1 to TRBJ1-1, with D possibly matching TRBD1 (5 bases). The length of the CDR3 is 16 residues. V was trimmed by 2 bases and J by 4 bases, leaving 18 bases between them. The germline V gene encodes CDR1 SGHRS and CDR2 YFSETQ. CDR3: CASSLVGRGMSTEAFF. CDR3 nucleotide sequence: TGCGCCAGCAGCTTAGTGGGGCGGGGGATGAGCACTGAAGCTTTCTTT.

This clonotype was counted between two and nine times. The rearrangement links TRBV28 to TRBJ1-2; 10 bases agree with TRBD1. Trimming cost V 6 bases and J 3 bases; bases outside gene matches: 7. Germline V gene lookup returns CDR1 MDHEN and CDR2 SYDVKM. CDR3 length equals 15 residues. The CDR3 here is CASSEGTGEYYGYTF. The CDR3, as DNA: TGTGCCAGCAGCGAAGGGACAGGGGAGTACTATGGCTACACCTTC.

This clonotype was seen a few times. The chain couples TRBV5-5 to TRBJ2-1; 11 nucleotides line up with TRBD2. Germline-derived CDR1 and CDR2 are SGHKS and YYEKEE (reference sequence). J lost 2 bases, V lost 0 bases, and 1 base had no gene match. CDR3 length: 16 amino acids. CDR3 loop: CASSLGLAGTYNEQFF. The CDR3 DNA reads as TGTGCCAGCAGCTTGGGACTAGCGGGAACCTACAATGAGCAGTTCTTC.

The chain combines TRBV29-1 with TRBJ2-1, with TRBD2 as a possible D gene (5 bases). This CDR3 has 11 amino acids. The V gene lost 7 bases and the J gene lost 10 bases, with 14 bases spanning the gap. The germline V gene encodes CDR1 SQVTM and CDR2 ANQGSEA. The CDR3 region has the DNA TGCAGCGCTACCACCGGGAACGAGCAGTTCTTC. This sequence encodes CSATTGNEQFF.

In this sample, this clonotype turned up a few times. The genes are TRBV7-9 and TRBJ1-1; no clear D gene. Trimming left V 5 bases short and J 7 bases short, with 11 bases between. The CDR3 runs to 12 residues. CDR1 is SEHNR and CDR2 is FQNEAQ in the germline V gene (reference sequence). CDR3 in DNA: TGTGCCAGCAGCCTGGTCCCTTATGAAGCTTTCTTT. Residues: CASSLVPYEAFF.

This clonotype was counted between two and nine times. The chain has TRBV29-1 and TRBJ2-3, with 10 bases that match TRBD1. The CDR3 totals 13 residues. Germline V gives CDR1 SQVTM, CDR2 ANQGSEA. The V gene end was trimmed by 4 bases and the J gene end by 6 bases; junction bases not matched to a gene: 4. CDR3: CSVGQGAGDTQYF. As DNA, the CDR3 is TGCAGCGTTGGACAGGGGGCTGGGGATACGCAGTATTTT.

This clonotype was seen a handful of times. This sequence joins TRBV14 and TRBJ2-4; D possibly corresponds to TRBD2 (5 bases). Per germline, CDR1 SGHDN and CDR2 FVKESK. V was pared by 0 bases and J by 6 bases, with 15 bases between. This CDR3 contains 16 residues. CDR3 region: CASSQETVRGLNIQYF. CDR3 bases: TGTGCCAGCAGCCAAGAAACGGTCCGGGGTTTAAACATTCAGTACTTC.